This T cell receptor beta chain was identified during a study of OX40 agonist ivuxolimab in advanced cancers. The overall study: Those treated in dose escalation had hepatocellular carcinoma, melanoma, renal cell cancer or head and neck cancer.

The germline gives CDR1 SGHRS, CDR2 YFSETQ. The CDR3 length is 17 residues. Germline trimming cut 1 base from V and 1 base from J; bases unmatched to any gene: 8. Using immunoSEQ multiplex PCR, the repertoire was profiled, and TCRdb retains in-frame clones only, with some absent. The table lists about 50,000 clones, roughly nine tenths of them singletons. The sequence was obtained from an adult with an advanced solid tumor such as melanoma, head and neck, liver or kidney cancer. The sample in question was CD4+ or CD8+ T cells sorted from blood, obtained in a trial of the OX40 agonist ivuxolimab. The J gene is TRBJ2-5, the V gene TRBV5-1, with TRBD2 matching over 9 bases. This CDR3 reads CASSLLELAGLQETQYF. CDR3 DNA sequence: TGCGCCAGCAGCTTGTTGGAACTAGCGGGTCTCCAAGAGACCCAGTACTTC.